This TCR beta chain appears in the sequencing data of a study of blood T cell repertoires in COVID-19. The overall study: PBMCs, B-cell-depleted T cells, or T cells provided the cDNA or gDNA that made up the material.

The CDR3 length is 14 residues. V was clipped by 1 base and J by 1 base, with 7 bases between them. CDR1 is SGHRS and CDR2 is YFSETQ in the germline V gene. Produced via immunoSEQ multiplex PCR; TCRdb's table is partial and in-frame only. In the table there are about 220,000 clones, roughly 85% of which are singletons. The sequence was obtained from a woman between 65 and 79 years old with COVID-19, enrolled during active disease. The sample was peripheral blood. The genes are TRBV5-1 and TRBJ2-3; maybe TRBD2 (6 bases). The CDR3 loop reads CASSLSGRTDTQYF. The CDR3 bases are TGCGCCAGCAGCTTGAGCGGGCGCACAGATACGCAGTATTTT.